The present TCR beta chain was sequenced within a study of T cell responses to AZD1222 COVID-19 vaccine. Background on the study: Some second doses came at about 4 weeks and others at about 12 weeks; these were pooled.

CDR1 is LGHDT, CDR2 YNNKEL, per germline (reference sequence). This CDR3 region has 15 residues. Unmatched junction bases numbered 5, after V lost 4 bases and J lost 4 bases. Of note for this clone: Its antigen is unknown.

The method was immunoSEQ multiplex PCR; TCRdb's version includes in-frame clones alone and lacks a portion of them. Of more than 100,000 clones in the sample, about nine tenths were seen once. Points from the study as a whole: Only 5 or 6 individuals given AZD1222 were seropositive at baseline. Repertoire samples came only from after the peak T cell response.

The TCR sequence derives from an adult in good health. Sequences were derived from peripheral blood, sampled on day 0 of AZD1222 vaccination. The rearrangement links TRBV3-1 (or the pseudogene TRBV3-2) to TRBJ2-7, with TRBD2 matching over 12 bases. The CDR3 DNA follows: TGTGCCAGCAGCCGACTAGCGGGAGTGAGTTACGAGCAGTACTTC. Its protein is CASSRLAGVSYEQYF.